The rows below give T cell receptor beta chains drawn from one sample of a study of cytomegalovirus exposure and HLA in healthy donors. The assay was immunoSEQ multiplex PCR, and TCRdb's table has in-frame clones only and misses some. Seen here are around 67,000 clones, roughly 74% observed once, and the top ten hold 7.8%. Sequenced sample: PBMCs. Receptors were obtained from a man aged 18-30 years in good health and CMV-seropositive. Each CDR3 is given with its conserved first and last residue. The D gene is left open where the match is weak. The size entry is marked missing in some rows and otherwise reads once, few, many or a size class.

- TRBJ1-1 - TRBV25-1 TGTGCCAGCGCAAGCCCGGGACTCTTGAACACTGAAGCTTTCTTT CASASPGLLNTEAFF
- TRBJ2-3 - TRBV6-5 TGTGCCAGCAGCCACAAGGGGGGCACAGATACGCAGTATTTT CASSHKGGTDTQYF
- TRBJ2-5 - TRBV30 TGTGCCTGGAGTCACGGAGAGACCCAGTACTTC CAWSHGETQYF
- TRBJ1-6 - TRBV7-6 TGTGCCAGCACCTCAGGCGGCGGGTCACCCCTCCACTTT CASTSGGGSPLHF
TRBD1 TRBJ1-4 few TRBV7-9 TGTGCCAGCAGCGGAACGAGACAGGGCAATGAAAAACTGTTTTTT CASSGTRQGNEKLFF
TRBD1 TRBJ2-1 many TRBV28 TGTGCCAGCAGGGAGACAGGGATTATAAATGAGCAGTTCTTC CASRETGIINEQFF
- TRBJ1-2 - TRBV28 TGTGCCAGCAGTTTGGGGGGGGATATGCATGGCTACACCTTC CASSLGGDMHGYTF
- TRBJ1-1 - TRBV30 TGTGCCTGGCGCCGGAGGGAAACTGAAGCTTTCTTT CAWRRRETEAFF
- TRBJ1-2 - TRBV30 TGTGCCTGGAGTCCCACGGGACACGCTAACTATGGCTACACCTTC CAWSPTGHANYGYTF
- TRBJ2-3 - TRBV30 TGTGCTTACTCTCTTGAGCGGCTTACAGATACGCAGTATTTT CAYSLERLTDTQYF
- TRBJ1-6 - TRBV19 TGTGCCACCTGGGAGGGGATGGATCATTCACCCCTCCACTTT CATWEGMDHSPLHF
- TRBJ2-7 - TRBV6-5 TGTGCCAGCAGTTACTCGGCGACAGCGACCTACGAGCAGTACTTC CASSYSATATYEQYF
TRBD1 TRBJ1-2 - TRBV29-1 TGCAGCGTCCGAGTCCCGGGACAGGGATTGGGTGGCTACACCTTC CSVRVPGQGLGGYTF
TRBD1 TRBJ1-2 - TRBV29-1 TGCAGCGTGGACAGGGCCGGGGCCTCCAACTATGGCTACACCTTC CSVDRAGASNYGYTF
- TRBJ1-4 - TRBV2 TGTGCCAGCCGCTCACAGGCCGCGGGGGAAAAACTGTTTTTT CASRSQAAGEKLFF
- TRBJ1-5 - TRBV15 TGTGCCACCAGCAGAGGTACAGATAGCAATCAGCCCCAGCATTTT CATSRGTDSNQPQHF
TRBD1 TRBJ2-7 - TRBV2 TGTGCCAGCAGTGGCTGGACAGGTACCTACGAGCAGTACTTC CASSGWTGTYEQYF
- TRBJ1-2 few TRBV4-1 TGCGCCAGCAGCCCACAGACACTGGGAGGGGATCCAAGAAACTATGGCTACACCTTC CASSPQTLGGDPRNYGYTF
TRBD1 TRBJ1-2 - TRBV5-1 TGCGCCAGCAGCGAGGCGGGACAGCTCTATGGCTACACCTTC CASSEAGQLYGYTF
- TRBJ1-1 - TRBV30 TGTGCCTGGAGTGTACCCTGGCAGGCCCCGAACACTGAAGCTTTCTTT CAWSVPWQAPNTEAFF
- TRBJ1-1 few TRBV29-1 TGCAGCTTCTACAGGAGGAACACTGAAGCTTTCTTT CSFYRRNTEAFF
- TRBJ1-5 - TRBV30 TGTGCCTGGAGTGTTTGGGGCAGAGATAGCAATCAGCCCCAGCATTTT CAWSVWGRDSNQPQHF
TRBD1 TRBJ1-2 - TRBV6-5 TGTGCCAGCAGTTACTCGGGACAGGGGAGCTATGGCTACACCTTC CASSYSGQGSYGYTF
TRBD1 TRBJ2-7 few TRBV7-6 TGTGCCAGCAGCTCGACGACAGGGGAGATATACGAGCAGTACTTC CASSSTTGEIYEQYF
- TRBJ1-5 - TRBV6-1 TGTGCCAGCAGACCCTCGGGGATTAGCAATCAGCCCCAGCATTTT CASRPSGISNQPQHF
- TRBJ1-1 - TRBV7-9 TGTGCCAGCAGCTGGGGCATGAACACTGAAGCTTTCTTT CASSWGMNTEAFF
- TRBJ1-1 - TRBV7-9 TGTGCCAGCACCCTAACGGTAAACACTGAAGCTTTCTTT CASTLTVNTEAFF
TRBD1 TRBJ1-2 - TRBV6-6 TGTGCCAGCAGTCAGAAAGGGACAGGGGGCCGTGTCGGCTACACCTTC CASSQKGTGGRVGYTF
TRBD1 TRBJ2-2 - TRBV7-8 TGTGCCAGCAGCGCCCACGTGACCCGAGACAGGGGAACCGGGGAGCTGTTTTTT CASSAHVTRDRGTGELFF
- TRBJ2-7 - TRBV7-2 TGTGCCAGCAGCTCCCTCTCCTACGAGCAGTACTTC CASSSLSYEQYF
- TRBJ1-6 - TRBV13 TGTGCCAGCAGCCCTCGGGGTTCCGAGAATTCACCCCTCCACTTT CASSPRGSENSPLHF
- TRBJ2-3 few TRBV6-4 TGTGCCAGCAGCTTGGACTCATTTAGCACAGATACGCAGTATTTT CASSLDSFSTDTQYF
TRBD1 TRBJ1-6 - TRBV6-1 TGTGCCAGCAGTGAGGGGACAGCAAGTAATTCACCCCTCCACTTT CASSEGTASNSPLHF
- TRBJ1-2 - TRBV13 TGTGCCAGCAGCTTATGGTCGGGTCTCAACTATGGCTACACCTTC CASSLWSGLNYGYTF
- TRBJ2-3 few TRBV15 TGTGCCACCAGCACGGAGGACCCCTTTACGCAGTATTTT CATSTEDPFTQYF
TRBD1 TRBJ2-2 few TRBV7-8 TGTGCCAGCAGCCTTCAGGGGGCGGACACCGGGGAGCTGTTTTTT CASSLQGADTGELFF
- TRBJ1-1 - TRBV10-3 TGTGCCATCAGTGAGGGACAGAACACTGAAGCTTTCTTT CAISEGQNTEAFF
TRBD2 TRBJ2-1 - TRBV5-4 TGTGCCAGCAGCCTGTCAGCGGGAGATTACAATGAGCAGTTCTTC CASSLSAGDYNEQFF
- TRBJ2-5 - TRBV5-1 TGCGCCAGCAGCGAGCAAGAGACCCAGTACTTC CASSEQETQYF
- TRBJ1-1 - TRBV29-1 TGCAGCGTTGAGGAGCAGGGGAACACTGAAGCTTTCTTT CSVEEQGNTEAFF
TRBD2 TRBJ2-7 - TRBV30 TGTGCCTGGTCCCCAGGGACTAGCTACGAGCAGTACTTC CAWSPGTSYEQYF
- TRBJ1-1 - TRBV27 TGTGCCAGCAGTTCTACGGGGAACACTGAAGCTTTCTTT CASSSTGNTEAFF
- TRBJ2-1 few TRBV27 TGTGCCAGCCGAGGACTGGGGTTTAATGAGCAGTTCTTC CASRGLGFNEQFF
- TRBJ2-7 - TRBV30 TGTGCCTGGAGTAGGGGTTCGAAGGGCTACGAGCAGTACTTC CAWSRGSKGYEQYF
TRBD1 TRBJ1-2 - TRBV6-5 TGTGCCGCAGGGGGGACGGTCTTTTATGGCTACACCTTC CAAGGTVFYGYTF
- TRBJ1-1 - TRBV28 TGTGCCAGCAGTTACAGGGATAACACTGAAGCTTTCTTT CASSYRDNTEAFF
TRBD1 TRBJ2-7 - TRBV5-6 TGTGCCAGCAGCCCCCCGACAGGGGGCTCCTACGAGCAGTACTTC CASSPPTGGSYEQYF
- TRBJ1-4 - TRBV30 TGTGCCTGGAGTGGGTCGGGGTACAACGAAAAACTGTTTTTT CAWSGSGYNEKLFF
- TRBJ1-1 - TRBV16 TGTGCCAGCAGTCGGACCGGACAGTTGAACACTGAAGCTTTCTTT CASSRTGQLNTEAFF
TRBD2 TRBJ2-5 - TRBV7-9 TGTGCCAGCACCGTTAGCGGGGAAGAGACCCAGTACTTC CASTVSGEETQYF
TRBD1 TRBJ1-2 - TRBV11-1 TGTGCCAGCAGCTCGACAGGGGCGGGAGGCTACACCTTC CASSSTGAGGYTF
- TRBJ2-5 - TRBV6-5 TGTGCCAGCAGACCCGCAGGGTGGGAGACCCAGTACTTC CASRPAGWETQYF